This record covers a single TCR beta chain. As processed by the authors: Researchers report that nucleated cell counts were estimated from reference gene primer amplification. Clones were read by immunoSEQ multiplex PCR, and TCRdb kept only the in-frame ones, dropping some. The DNA gave D and trimming, while V, J and clone size come from that table. This sample carries tens of thousands of clones, roughly 92% of them seen once, and the ten largest clones take approximately 6.3%. This sample was included in a study of blood T cell repertoires in COVID-19. Overall study context: Nucleic acid was either cDNA or gDNA, and it came from T cells, B-cell-depleted T cells, or PBMCs.

Looked up from germline, CDR1 is PRHDT and CDR2 is FYEKMQ (reference sequence). J was trimmed by 7 bases and V by 2 bases; bases with no gene match: 6. The CDR3 has 16 residues. Sequenced sample: peripheral blood. This TCR was recovered from a woman aged 55-70 years with active COVID-19. This chain connects TRBV13 to TRBJ2-1, with 12 bases aligning to TRBD2. CDR3 DNA sequence: TGTGCCAGCAGCTTAAGACTAGCGGGAGTAGGGAATGAGCAGTTCTTC. Its translation is CASSLRLAGVGNEQFF.